The 23 T cell receptor beta chains below come from one sample, sequenced in a study of graft-versus-host responses after intestinal transplantation. The repertoire was sequenced with immunoSEQ multiplex PCR; TCRdb's copy has only in-frame clones and lacks some. Of 40,000 to 60,000 clones listed, around 85% are singletons. No cognate antigen is known for these TCRs. Source: unstimulated CD4+ T cells sorted from spleen or lymph node cells, taken before transplant. Source of these receptors: a human donor who was the organ donor for an intestinal transplant.

Notes on this clone: At one end, the junction sequence differs from germline, possibly due to a read error. V usage is TRBV18 and J usage is TRBJ2-7, with D maybe TRBD1 (5 bases). CDR3 length: 15 residues. CDR1 is KGHSH and CDR2 is LQKENI in the germline V gene. CDR3 protein: CAGSPGHLSSYEQYF. The CDR3 nucleotides are TGTGCCGGCTCACCCGGACACCTGAGCTCCTACGAGCAGTACTTC.

This clone was picked up a small number of times. This rearrangement joins TRBV5-4 to TRBJ2-5; 10 nucleotides agree with TRBD2. The CDR3 has 15 residues. Germline V gene data show CDR1 as SGHNT and CDR2 as YYREEE (reference sequence). V lost 2 bases to trimming and J lost 5 bases; unmatched junction nucleotides: 6. DNA of the CDR3: TGTGCCAGCAGCTTAGCGGGGGGGCCGGGGGAGACCCAGTACTTC. It encodes CASSLAGGPGETQYF.

The rearrangement uses TRBV18 and TRBJ2-1, with 11 positions matching TRBD2. V shed 1 base and J 5 bases; nucleotides not matched to a gene: 10. Germline V lookup: CDR1 KGHSH, CDR2 LQKENI. The CDR3 loop spans 18 amino acids. In nucleotides, the CDR3 is TGTGCCAGCTCACCACTTTTAGCGGGAGGGGCAGCCCACAATGAGCAGTTCTTC. Translating it yields CASSPLLAGGAAHNEQFF.

The CDR3, as DNA: TGTGCCAGCAAGAGGGGCGCCGATACTGGAAACACCATATATTTT. This sequence encodes CASKRGADTGNTIYF. The chain carries TRBV6-1 and TRBJ1-3; D is possibly TRBD1 (5 bases). Germline V gene data show CDR1 as MNHNS and CDR2 as SASEGT. CDR3 length equals 15 residues. Trimming cost V 7 bases and J 2 bases, with 15 bases left between them.

The chain recombines TRBV30 with TRBJ2-2; 7 positions agree with TRBD2. Per the germline V gene, CDR1 is GTSNPN and CDR2 is SVGIG (reference sequence). The CDR3 length is 14 residues. The V segment lost 5 bases and the J segment 0 bases; nucleotides outside the gene matches: 3. The CDR3 loop reads CAWVGRANTGELFF. CDR3 in DNA: TGTGCCTGGGTTGGGAGGGCGAACACCGGGGAGCTGTTTTTT. Together with reference TRBV30 and TRBJ2-2, the CDR3 gives the full variable domain: SQTIHQWPATLVQPVGSPLSLECTVEGTSNPNLYWYRQAAGRGLQLLFYSVGIGQISSEVPQNLSASRPQDRQFILSSKKLLLSDSGFYLCAWVGRANTGELFFGEGSRLTVL.

The chain couples TRBV12-5 to TRBJ1-1, with 7 bases lining up with TRBD1. CDR3 length: 16 residues. Germline V gene sequence: CDR1 LGHNT, CDR2 FRNRAP. The trim removed 2 bases at V and 4 bases at J, leaving 10 bases unmatched. The CDR3 DNA follows: TGTGCTAGTGGTTTGAAGGCAGGGGGGTGGGCCACTGAAGCTTTCTTT. Translating gives CASGLKAGGWATEAFF.

The chain combines TRBV7-2 with TRBJ2-5; TRBD1 might be the D (6 bases). The CDR3 loop spans 16 amino acids. From germline, CDR1 is SGHTA and CDR2 FQGNSA. The ends were cut back, 0 bases at V and 2 bases at J, with 13 bases in the middle. This CDR3 reads CASSLAHKGGQETQYF. For the CDR3, the DNA is TGTGCCAGCAGCTTAGCACACAAAGGGGGTCAAGAGACCCAGTACTTC.

This chain uses TRBV5-1 with TRBJ2-5; TRBD1 aligns across 7 bases. From germline, CDR1 is SGHRS and CDR2 YFSETQ. Trimming at V came to 5 bases and at J to 5 bases, leaving 6 bases not matched to a gene. This CDR3 spans 13 amino acids. CDR3 nucleotide sequence: TGCGCCAGCAGAAGACAGGGCCGGGAGACCCAGTACTTC. Amino acid sequence: CASRRQGRETQYF.

The V gene is TRBV11-3, the J gene TRBJ2-7; maybe TRBD2 (6 bases). There are 14 residues in the CDR3. The germline V gene has CDR1 SGHNT and CDR2 YENEEA. V lost 5 bases to trimming and J lost 3 bases, with 14 bases between them. CDR3 sequence reads: CASSPGGAFYEQYF. CDR3 nucleotides: TGTGCCAGCAGCCCCGGCGGGGCCTTCTACGAGCAGTACTTC. Based on the CDR3 plus reference TRBV11-3 and TRBJ2-7, the full variable domain is EAGVVQSPRYKIIEKKQPVAFWCNPISGHNTLYWYLQNLGQGPELLIRYENEEAVDDSQLPKDRFSAERLKGVDSTLKIQPAELGDSAVYLCASSPGGAFYEQYFGPGTRLTVT.

V usage is TRBV11-2 and J usage is TRBJ2-2, with D uncertain. The V and J ends lost 7 bases and 7 bases respectively, with 19 bases between them. This CDR3 comprises 15 residues. Germline lookup yields CDR1 SGHAT and CDR2 FQNNGV. This chain's CDR3 is CASTQVGLAFGELFF. CDR3 coding DNA: TGTGCCAGCACCCAGGTGGGGTTAGCCTTCGGGGAGCTGTTTTTT.

The gene calls are TRBV5-4 and TRBJ2-1, with TRBD2 matching over 10 bases. Germline assignment: CDR1 SGHNT and CDR2 YYREEE (reference sequence). The CDR3 contains 16 residues. V lost 4 bases, J lost 4 bases, and 8 bases stayed unmatched. In nucleotides, the CDR3 is TGTGCCAGCAGCACCATACTAGCGGGAAGTTACAATGAGCAGTTCTTC. Translated: CASSTILAGSYNEQFF.

The genes are TRBV11-2 and TRBJ2-3, with D perhaps TRBD1 (6 bases). V lost 3 bases to trimming and J lost 3 bases, with 10 bases between them. The CDR3 covers 14 residues. Germline assignment: CDR1 SGHAT and CDR2 FQNNGV. CDR3 in DNA: TGTGCCAGCAGCTTGACAGGATTTACAGATACGCAGTATTTT. Its protein is CASSLTGFTDTQYF.

V gene TRBV11-2 combines with J gene TRBJ1-3; possible D gene TRBD1, 5 bases. Germline CDR1 is SGHAT and CDR2 is FQNNGV. The CDR3 has 16 amino acids. Trimming cost V 3 bases and J 0 bases, with 12 bases left between them. CDR3 DNA sequence: TGTGCCAGCAGCTTGGGGGGGACCTTCTCTGGAAACACCATATATTTT. Its translation is CASSLGGTFSGNTIYF.

The gene calls are TRBV6-1 and TRBJ2-7; tentative D call: TRBD1 (7 bases). V lost 7 bases and J lost 2, with 12 bases in between. Germline V CDR1 and CDR2: MNHNS, SASEGT. This CDR3 region has 13 residues. CDR3 region: CASNAGQPYEQYF. The CDR3 DNA is TGTGCCAGCAACGCGGGACAGCCCTACGAGCAGTACTTC.

V gene TRBV11-3 combines with J gene TRBJ2-1; D is uncertain. Per the germline V gene, CDR1 is SGHNT and CDR2 is YENEEA. The CDR3 runs to 13 residues. The germline V and J ends were trimmed by 5 bases and 6 bases, with 11 bases remaining between them. The CDR3 sequence: CASSPPWVNEQFF. CDR3 sequence (DNA): TGTGCCAGCAGCCCTCCCTGGGTCAATGAGCAGTTCTTC.

V is TRBV5-1 and J is TRBJ1-2, with D maybe TRBD1 (6 bases). V was trimmed by 1 base and J by 6 bases, leaving 10 bases between them. The CDR3 runs 13 residues. The germline V gene encodes CDR1 SGHRS and CDR2 YFSETQ. The CDR3 is CASSLNRADGYTF. The CDR3 region has the DNA TGCGCCAGCAGCTTGAACAGGGCGGATGGCTACACCTTC.

To note about this clone: Other nucleotide sequences in the sample specify the same CDR3. The CDR3 protein is CASSQGLAGRWANVLTF. For the CDR3, the DNA is TGTGCCAGCAGCCAGGGGCTGGCGGGGAGATGGGCCAACGTCCTGACTTTC. This chain joins TRBV7-8 and TRBJ2-6; D might be TRBD1 or TRBD2, each matching 6 bases. V dropped 5 bases and J dropped 5 bases, with 19 bases sitting between them. There are 17 residues in the CDR3. CDR1 is SGHVS and CDR2 is FQNEAQ in the germline V gene.

The chain employs TRBV19 and TRBJ1-1, with D possibly matching TRBD1 (5 bases). This CDR3 has 13 residues. CDR1 and CDR2 from the germline V gene are LNHDA and SQIVND (reference sequence). Between the trimmed V and J ends, which lost 0 bases and 4 bases, there was a span of 6 bases. CDR3 in DNA: TGTGCCAGTAGTATAGACGGGGGCACTGAAGCTTTCTTT. Its translation is CASSIDGGTEAFF.

This clone was counted once. The rearrangement uses TRBV15 and TRBJ2-1; D is ambiguous. This CDR3 comprises 12 residues. Trimming stripped 1 base from V and 8 bases from J, with 6 bases between. Germline V gives CDR1 LNHNV, CDR2 YYDKDF (reference sequence). The CDR3 coding sequence is TGTGCCACCAGCAGAGCAGATTATGAGCAGTTCTTC. It codes for CATSRADYEQFF.

The chain employs TRBV5-1 and TRBJ2-5; D could derive from TRBD1 or TRBD2 (5 bases each). Trimming removed 7 bases at V and 2 bases at J, with 15 bases between. The germline V gene has CDR1 SGHRS and CDR2 YFSETQ. The CDR3 spans 14 residues. CDR3 sequence reads: CASSLRDPQETQYF. The CDR3 DNA is TGCGCCAGCTCCCTCCGGGACCCTCAAGAGACCCAGTACTTC.

V usage is TRBV5-1 and J usage is TRBJ2-1; weak D call: TRBD2 (5 bases). V was clipped by 3 bases and J by 10 bases, with 17 bases between them. Germline-derived CDR1 and CDR2 are SGHRS and YFSETQ. This CDR3 is built from 14 residues. CDR3 nucleotide sequence: TGCGCCAGCAGCTCCGGACGGGGAATTAGGGAGCAGTTCTTC. Translating it yields CASSSGRGIREQFF.

This chain joins TRBV6-1 and TRBJ1-5, with 8 bases fitting TRBD1. The junction had 3 bases not matched to a gene; V was cut back by 5 bases and J by 6 bases. The CDR3 spans 13 residues. Germline CDR1 reads MNHNS; CDR2 reads SASEGT. The CDR3 here is CASSPDRGQPQHF. As DNA, the CDR3 is TGTGCCAGCAGTCCCGACAGGGGTCAGCCCCAGCATTTT.

Written as DNA, the CDR3 is TGCGCCAGCAGGGTGCCCGCCCTACTTAGCAATCAGCCCCAGCATTTT. It translates to CASRVPALLSNQPQHF. The rearrangement uses TRBV10-1 and TRBJ1-5, with D unclear. In germline, CDR1 is WNHNN, CDR2 SYGVQD (reference sequence). Trimming took 6 bases from V and 0 from J, leaving 15 bases between them. CDR3 size: 16 residues.